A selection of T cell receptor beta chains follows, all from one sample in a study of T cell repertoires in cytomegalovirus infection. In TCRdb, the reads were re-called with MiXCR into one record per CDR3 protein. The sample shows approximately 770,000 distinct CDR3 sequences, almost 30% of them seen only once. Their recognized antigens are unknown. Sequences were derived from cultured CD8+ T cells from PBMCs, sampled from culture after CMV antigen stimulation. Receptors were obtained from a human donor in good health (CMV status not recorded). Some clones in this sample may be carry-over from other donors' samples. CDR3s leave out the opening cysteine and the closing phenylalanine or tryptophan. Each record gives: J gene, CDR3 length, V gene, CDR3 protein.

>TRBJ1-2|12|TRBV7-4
ASSWGGGGYGYT
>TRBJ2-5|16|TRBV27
ASSSRTGGDKVQETQY
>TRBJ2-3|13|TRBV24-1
ATSDPGTKADTQY
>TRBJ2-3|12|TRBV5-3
ASSLDRFTDTQY
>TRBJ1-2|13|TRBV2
ASRAGQGAVYGYT
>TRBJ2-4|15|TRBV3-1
ASSQEVYRLAKNIQY
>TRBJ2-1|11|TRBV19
ASSISSYNEQF
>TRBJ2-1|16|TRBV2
ASIGGLAGGSSYNEQF
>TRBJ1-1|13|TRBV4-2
ASSQDMPRNTEAF
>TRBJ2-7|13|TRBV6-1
ASAKGGGGPYEQY
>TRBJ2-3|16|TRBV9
ASTKGGAPPSSTDTQY
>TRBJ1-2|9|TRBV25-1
ASRTGRGYT
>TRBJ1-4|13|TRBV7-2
ASSLEGVAHEKLF
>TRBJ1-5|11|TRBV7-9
ASRENLNQPQH
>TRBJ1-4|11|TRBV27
ASTPGRGEKLF
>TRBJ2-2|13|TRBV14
ASSQEGLNAGELF
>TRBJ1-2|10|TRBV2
ASRAEFYGYT
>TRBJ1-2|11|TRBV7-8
ATTRGFSYGYT
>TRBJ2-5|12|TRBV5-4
ASSRDRGPETQY
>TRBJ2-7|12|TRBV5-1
ASSLRDTHYEQY
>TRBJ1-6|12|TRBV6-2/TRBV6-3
ASTPGQGNSPLH
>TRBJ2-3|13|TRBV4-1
ASSQNQISTDTQY
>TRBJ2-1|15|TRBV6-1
ASSELLRTGDGNEQF
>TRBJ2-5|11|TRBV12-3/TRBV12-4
ASSSRRRETQY
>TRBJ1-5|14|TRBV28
ASSFTPAYSNQPQH
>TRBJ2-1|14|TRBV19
ASSIDGGGPYNEQF
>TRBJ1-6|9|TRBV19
ASTRGEALH